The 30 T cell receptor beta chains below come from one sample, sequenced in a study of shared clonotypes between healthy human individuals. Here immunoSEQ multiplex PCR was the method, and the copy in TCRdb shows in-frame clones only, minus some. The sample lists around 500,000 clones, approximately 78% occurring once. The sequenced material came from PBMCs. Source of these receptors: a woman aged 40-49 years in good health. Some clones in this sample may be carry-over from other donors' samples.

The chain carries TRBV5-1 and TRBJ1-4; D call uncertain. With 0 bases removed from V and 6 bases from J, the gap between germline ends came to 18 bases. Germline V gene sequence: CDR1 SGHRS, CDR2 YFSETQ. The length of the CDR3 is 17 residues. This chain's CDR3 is CASSLDVRIGEYEKLFF. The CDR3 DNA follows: TGCGCCAGCAGCTTGGACGTACGAATTGGTGAATATGAAAAACTGTTTTTT.

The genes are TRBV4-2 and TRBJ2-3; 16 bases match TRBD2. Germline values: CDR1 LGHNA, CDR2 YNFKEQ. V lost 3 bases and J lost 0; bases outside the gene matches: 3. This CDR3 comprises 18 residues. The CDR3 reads CASSQGTSGRASTDTQYF. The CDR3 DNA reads TGTGCCAGCAGCCAGGGGACTAGCGGGAGGGCCAGCACAGATACGCAGTATTTT.

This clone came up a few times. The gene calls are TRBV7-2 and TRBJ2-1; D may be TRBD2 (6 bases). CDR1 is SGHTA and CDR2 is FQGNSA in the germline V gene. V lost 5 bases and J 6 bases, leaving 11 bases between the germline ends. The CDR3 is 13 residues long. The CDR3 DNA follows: TGTGCCAGCAGCCCGGGACTCGTCAATGAGCAGTTCTTC. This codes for CASSPGLVNEQFF.

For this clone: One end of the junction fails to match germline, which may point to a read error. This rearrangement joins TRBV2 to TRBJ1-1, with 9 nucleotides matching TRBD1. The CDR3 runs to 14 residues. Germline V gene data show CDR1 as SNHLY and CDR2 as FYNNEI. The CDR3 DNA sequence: TGTGCCAGCAGGACTGGACAGGGGAACACTGAAGCTTGCTTT. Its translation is CASRTGQGNTEACF.

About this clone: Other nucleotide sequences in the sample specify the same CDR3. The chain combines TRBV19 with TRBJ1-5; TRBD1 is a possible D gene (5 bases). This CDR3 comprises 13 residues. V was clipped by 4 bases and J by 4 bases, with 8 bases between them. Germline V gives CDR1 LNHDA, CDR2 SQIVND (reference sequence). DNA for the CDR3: TGTGCCAGTAGTACCACAGGAAATCAGCCCCAGCATTTT. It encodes CASSTTGNQPQHF.

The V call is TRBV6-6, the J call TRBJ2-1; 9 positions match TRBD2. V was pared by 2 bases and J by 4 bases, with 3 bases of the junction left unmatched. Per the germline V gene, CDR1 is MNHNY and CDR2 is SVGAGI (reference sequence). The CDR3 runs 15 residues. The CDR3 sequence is CASSYPAGGYNEQFF. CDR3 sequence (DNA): TGTGCCAGCAGTTACCCGGCGGGGGGGTACAATGAGCAGTTCTTC.

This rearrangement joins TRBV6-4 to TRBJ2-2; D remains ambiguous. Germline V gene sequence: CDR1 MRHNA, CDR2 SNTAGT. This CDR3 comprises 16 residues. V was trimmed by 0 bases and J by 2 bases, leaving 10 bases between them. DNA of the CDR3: TGTGCCAGCAGTGACTCGGTGGAACAAAACACCGGGGAGCTGTTTTTT. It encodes CASSDSVEQNTGELFF.

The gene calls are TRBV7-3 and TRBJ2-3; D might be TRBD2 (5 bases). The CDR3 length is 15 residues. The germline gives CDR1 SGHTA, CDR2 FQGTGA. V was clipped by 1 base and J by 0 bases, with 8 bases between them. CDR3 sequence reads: CASSLRAASTDTQYF. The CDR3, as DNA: TGTGCCAGCAGCTTAAGAGCGGCTAGCACAGATACGCAGTATTTT.

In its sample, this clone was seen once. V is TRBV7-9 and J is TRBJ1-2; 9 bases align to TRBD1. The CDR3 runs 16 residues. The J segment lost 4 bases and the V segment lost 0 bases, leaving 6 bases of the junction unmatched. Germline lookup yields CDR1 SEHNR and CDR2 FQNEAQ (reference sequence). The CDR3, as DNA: TGTGCCAGCAGCTTAGCCGGGACAGGGAACCTCTATGGCTACACCTTC. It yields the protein CASSLAGTGNLYGYTF.

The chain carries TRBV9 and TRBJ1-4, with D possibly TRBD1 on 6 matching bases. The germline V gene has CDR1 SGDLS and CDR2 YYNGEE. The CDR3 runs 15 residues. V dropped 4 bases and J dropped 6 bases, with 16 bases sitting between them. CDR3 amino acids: CASSRGQTMYEKLFF. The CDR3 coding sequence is TGTGCCAGCAGCAGAGGACAGACCATGTATGAAAAACTGTTTTTT.

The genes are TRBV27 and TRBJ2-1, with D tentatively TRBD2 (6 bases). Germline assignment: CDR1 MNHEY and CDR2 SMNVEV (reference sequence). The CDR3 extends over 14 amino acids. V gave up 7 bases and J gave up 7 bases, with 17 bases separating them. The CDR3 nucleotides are TGTGCCAGCACCGCAGCGGGTCGGCTGAATGAGCAGTTCTTC. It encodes CASTAAGRLNEQFF.

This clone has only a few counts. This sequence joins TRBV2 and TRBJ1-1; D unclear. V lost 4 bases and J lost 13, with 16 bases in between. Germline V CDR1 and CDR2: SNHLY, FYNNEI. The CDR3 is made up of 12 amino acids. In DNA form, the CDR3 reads TGTGCCAGCAGTGTACCCCCAACGACGGGTTTCTTT. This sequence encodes CASSVPPTTGFF.

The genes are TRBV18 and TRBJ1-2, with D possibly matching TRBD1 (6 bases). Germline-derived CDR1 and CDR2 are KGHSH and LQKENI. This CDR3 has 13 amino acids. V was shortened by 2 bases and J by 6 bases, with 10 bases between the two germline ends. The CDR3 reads CASSPVQGDGYTF. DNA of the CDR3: TGTGCCAGCTCACCAGTACAGGGCGATGGCTACACCTTC.

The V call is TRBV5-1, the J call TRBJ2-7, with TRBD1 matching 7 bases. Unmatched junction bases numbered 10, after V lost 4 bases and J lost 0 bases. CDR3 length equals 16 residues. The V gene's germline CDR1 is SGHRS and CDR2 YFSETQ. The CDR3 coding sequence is TGCGCCAGCAGCCGGTCCGGGACAGCCGGCTCCTACGAGCAGTACTTC. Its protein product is CASSRSGTAGSYEQYF.

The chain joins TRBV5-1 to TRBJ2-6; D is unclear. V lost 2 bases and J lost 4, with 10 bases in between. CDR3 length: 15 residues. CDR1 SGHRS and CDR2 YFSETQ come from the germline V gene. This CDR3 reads CASSLGSTGANVLTF. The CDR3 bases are TGCGCCAGCAGCTTAGGGTCGACCGGGGCCAACGTCCTGACTTTC.

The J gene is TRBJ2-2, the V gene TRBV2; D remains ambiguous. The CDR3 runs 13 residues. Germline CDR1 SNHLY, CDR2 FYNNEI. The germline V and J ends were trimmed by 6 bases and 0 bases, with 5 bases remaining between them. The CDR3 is CASSQTNTGELFF. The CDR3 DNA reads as TGTGCCAGCAGCCAGACGAACACCGGGGAGCTGTTTTTT.

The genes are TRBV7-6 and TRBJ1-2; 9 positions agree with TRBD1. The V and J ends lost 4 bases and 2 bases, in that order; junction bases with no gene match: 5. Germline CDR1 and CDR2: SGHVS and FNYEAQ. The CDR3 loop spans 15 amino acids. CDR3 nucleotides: TGTGCCAGCAGCTCGGGACAGGGTCTAAACTATGGCTACACCTTC. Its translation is CASSSGQGLNYGYTF.

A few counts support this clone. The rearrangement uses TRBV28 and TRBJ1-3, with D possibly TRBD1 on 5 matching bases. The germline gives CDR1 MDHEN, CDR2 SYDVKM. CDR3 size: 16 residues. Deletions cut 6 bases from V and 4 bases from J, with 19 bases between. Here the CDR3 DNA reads TGTGCCAGCAGCCTGCCCCCGGGGGTGGCAGGAAACACCATATATTTT. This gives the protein CASSLPPGVAGNTIYF.

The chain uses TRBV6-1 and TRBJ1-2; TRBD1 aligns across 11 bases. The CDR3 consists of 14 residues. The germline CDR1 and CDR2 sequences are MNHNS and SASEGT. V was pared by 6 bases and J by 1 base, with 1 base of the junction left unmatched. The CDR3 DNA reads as TGTGCCAGCAGGGGGACAGGGGGTAACTATGGCTACACCTTC. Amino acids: CASRGTGGNYGYTF.

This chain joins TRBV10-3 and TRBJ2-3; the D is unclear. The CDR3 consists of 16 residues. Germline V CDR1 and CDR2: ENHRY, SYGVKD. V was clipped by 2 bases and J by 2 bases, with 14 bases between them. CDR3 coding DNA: TGTGCCATCAGTGAGAACGGCAATGGGCACACAGATACGCAGTATTTT. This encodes CAISENGNGHTDTQYF.

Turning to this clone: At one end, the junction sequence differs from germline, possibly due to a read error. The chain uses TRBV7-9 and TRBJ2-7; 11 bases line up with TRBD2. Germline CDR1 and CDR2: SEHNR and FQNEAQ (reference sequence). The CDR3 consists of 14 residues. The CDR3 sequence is CDSSLALAGGEQYF. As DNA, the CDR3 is TGTGACAGCAGCTTAGCCCTAGCGGGGGGCGAGCAGTACTTC.

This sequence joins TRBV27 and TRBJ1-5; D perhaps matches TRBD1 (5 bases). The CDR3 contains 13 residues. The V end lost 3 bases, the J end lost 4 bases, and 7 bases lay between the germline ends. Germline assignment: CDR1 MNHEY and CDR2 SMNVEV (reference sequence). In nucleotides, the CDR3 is TGTGCCAGCAGTTTTGGGGGAAATCAGCCCCAGCATTTT. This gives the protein CASSFGGNQPQHF.

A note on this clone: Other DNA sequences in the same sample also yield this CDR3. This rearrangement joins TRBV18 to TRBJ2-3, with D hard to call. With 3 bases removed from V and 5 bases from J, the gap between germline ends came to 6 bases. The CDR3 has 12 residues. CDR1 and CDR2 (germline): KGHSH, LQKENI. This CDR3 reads CASSPSGDTQYF. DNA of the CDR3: TGTGCCAGCTCACCCTCGGGAGATACGCAGTATTTT.

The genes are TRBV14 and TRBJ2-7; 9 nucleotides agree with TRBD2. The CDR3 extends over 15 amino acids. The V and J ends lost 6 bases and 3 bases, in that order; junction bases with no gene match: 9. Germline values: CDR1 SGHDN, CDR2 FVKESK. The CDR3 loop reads CASSPGLATHYEQYF. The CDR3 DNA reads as TGTGCCAGCAGTCCGGGACTAGCCACCCACTACGAGCAGTACTTC.

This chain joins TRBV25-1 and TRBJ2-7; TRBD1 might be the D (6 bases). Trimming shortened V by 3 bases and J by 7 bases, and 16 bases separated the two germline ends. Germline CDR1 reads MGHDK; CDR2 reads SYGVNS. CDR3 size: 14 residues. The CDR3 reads CASSELGQTEEQYF. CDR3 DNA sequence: TGTGCCAGCAGTGAGCTAGGACAGACGGAAGAGCAGTACTTC.

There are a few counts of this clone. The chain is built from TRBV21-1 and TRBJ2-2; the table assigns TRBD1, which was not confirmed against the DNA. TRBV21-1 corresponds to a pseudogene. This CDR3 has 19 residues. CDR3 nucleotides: TGTGCCAGCAGCAAACCTCAGGACAGTCCGACACAAAACACCGGGGAGCTGTTTTTT. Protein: CASSKPQDSPTQNTGELFF.

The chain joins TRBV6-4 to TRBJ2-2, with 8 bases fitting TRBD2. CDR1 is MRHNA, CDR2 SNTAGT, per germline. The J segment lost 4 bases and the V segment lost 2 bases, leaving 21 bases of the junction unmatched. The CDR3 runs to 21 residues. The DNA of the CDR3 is TGTGCCAGCAGTGACCCCCCCGGGGCAGCGGGAGAGAAGGAATGCACCGGGGAGCTGTTTTTT. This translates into CASSDPPGAAGEKECTGELFF.

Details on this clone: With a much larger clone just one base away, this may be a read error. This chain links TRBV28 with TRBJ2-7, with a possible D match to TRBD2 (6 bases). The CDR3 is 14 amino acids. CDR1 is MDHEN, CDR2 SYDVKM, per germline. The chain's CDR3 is CASSPQEGRYEQHF. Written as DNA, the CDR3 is TGTGCCAGCAGTCCCCAGGAGGGGCGGTACGAGCAGCACTTC.

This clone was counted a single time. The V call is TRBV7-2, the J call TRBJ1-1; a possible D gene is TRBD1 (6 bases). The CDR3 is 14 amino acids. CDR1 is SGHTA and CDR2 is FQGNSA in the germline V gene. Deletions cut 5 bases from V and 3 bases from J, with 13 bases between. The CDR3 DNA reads TGTGCCAGCAGCCCAGAGGGGGATCACACTGAAGCTTTCTTT. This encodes CASSPEGDHTEAFF.

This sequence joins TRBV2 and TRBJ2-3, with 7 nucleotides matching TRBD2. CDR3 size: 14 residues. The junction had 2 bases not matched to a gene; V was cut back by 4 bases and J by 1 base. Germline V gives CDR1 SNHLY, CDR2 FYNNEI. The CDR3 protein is CASSGTSGTDTQYF. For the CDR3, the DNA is TGTGCCAGCAGTGGTACTAGCGGCACAGATACGCAGTATTTT.